The 12 T cell receptor beta chains below were found in one sample sequenced in a study of beta chain features in type 1 diabetes. TCRB transcripts that were expressed got sequenced, as all of the isolated RNA had been reverse transcribed. Clones were read by immunoSEQ multiplex PCR, and TCRdb kept only the in-frame ones, dropping some. The table records 250,000 to 400,000 clones, around 15% of them present only once. What was sequenced was central memory CD4+ T cells from blood. Receptors originate from a man under 40 in good health.

V gene TRBV19 combines with J gene TRBJ2-5; 8 nucleotides line up with TRBD1. Trimming at V came to 3 bases and at J to 3 bases, leaving 6 bases not matched to a gene. The CDR3 has 15 amino acids. Germline CDR1 is LNHDA and CDR2 is SQIVND (reference sequence). CDR3 DNA: TGTGCCAGTAGTATTGGACAGGGTAGGAAAGAGACCCAGTACTTC. This encodes CASSIGQGRKETQYF.

This clone was observed a few times. The rearrangement uses TRBV7-3 and TRBJ1-1; D remains ambiguous. Trimming shortened V by 2 bases and J by 7 bases, and 5 bases separated the two germline ends. There are 11 residues in the CDR3. CDR1 is SGHTA and CDR2 is FQGTGA in the germline V gene. The CDR3 nucleotides read TGTGCCAGCAGCTTAGTGGGTGAAGCTTTCTTT. Protein: CASSLVGEAFF.

This clone was seen a handful of times. V usage is TRBV11-3 and J usage is TRBJ2-5, with TRBD1 as a possible D gene (5 bases). This CDR3 has 13 amino acids. The germline CDR1 and CDR2 sequences are SGHNT and YENEEA. Trimming cost V 4 bases and J 7 bases, with 13 bases left between them. This CDR3 reads CASSSLGPRTQYF. The DNA for the CDR3 is TGTGCCAGCAGCTCGTTGGGGCCTAGGACCCAGTACTTC. Complete variable domain (other parts from reference TRBV11-3 and TRBJ2-5): EAGVVQSPRYKIIEKKQPVAFWCNPISGHNTLYWYLQNLGQGPELLIRYENEEAVDDSQLPKDRFSAERLKGVDSTLKIQPAELGDSAVYLCASSSLGPRTQYFGPGTRLLVL.

The V call is TRBV4-1, the J call TRBJ1-2; D is unclear. Germline-derived CDR1 and CDR2 are MGHRA and YSYEKL. The V end was cut by 0 bases, the J end by 4 bases, with 18 bases between. This CDR3 contains 17 residues. CDR3: CASSQEGTALEGYGYTF. In DNA, the CDR3 is TGCGCCAGCAGCCAAGAGGGTACAGCGCTGGAGGGCTATGGCTACACCTTC.

This clone was seen repeatedly, ten times or more. This rearrangement joins TRBV12-5 to TRBJ1-1, with a possible D match to TRBD1 (5 bases). The germline V and J ends were trimmed by 8 bases and 1 base, with 14 bases remaining between them. Germline V lookup: CDR1 LGHNT, CDR2 FRNRAP. The CDR3 runs to 14 residues. The chain's CDR3 is CASRSGTANTEAFF. CDR3 DNA sequence: TGTGCTAGTAGATCCGGGACGGCGAACACTGAAGCTTTCTTT.

The V and J genes are TRBV5-4 and TRBJ1-1; no firm D call. CDR3 length: 11 residues. Per the germline V gene, CDR1 is SGHNT and CDR2 is YYREEE (reference sequence). Deletions cut 4 bases from V and 7 bases from J, with 8 bases between. The CDR3, as DNA: TGTGCCAGCAGCGCAACGCGTGAAGCTTTCTTT. This encodes CASSATREAFF.

Notes on this clone: Germline and junction disagree at one end, which may indicate a read error. V gene TRBV7-2 combines with J gene TRBJ2-1; D may be TRBD2 (5 bases). The germline CDR1 and CDR2 sequences are SGHTA and FQGNSA. The CDR3 has 13 amino acids. CDR3 coding DNA: TGCGCCAGCAGCCAAGGACTGTACAATGAGCAGTTCTTC. Protein sequence: CASSQGLYNEQFF.

This clone has a handful of counts. This chain joins TRBV6-6 and TRBJ1-1; tentatively, D is TRBD1 (5 bases). The CDR3 covers 14 residues. Germline V gene lookup returns CDR1 MNHNY and CDR2 SVGAGI (reference sequence). The V end was cut by 0 bases, the J end by 0 bases, with 5 bases between. This CDR3 is CASSYSGVNTEAFF. For the CDR3, the DNA is TGTGCCAGCAGTTACTCAGGGGTGAACACTGAAGCTTTCTTT.

This clone turned up a few times. The chain uses TRBV6-5 and TRBJ1-5, with D maybe TRBD1 (6 bases). This CDR3 comprises 13 residues. Germline values: CDR1 MNHEY, CDR2 SVGAGI. The germline V and J ends were trimmed by 2 bases and 6 bases, with 8 bases remaining between them. The CDR3 sequence is CASSYLRGQPQHF. CDR3 nucleotides: TGTGCCAGCAGTTACCTCAGGGGTCAGCCCCAGCATTTT.

This clone has more than one count but fewer than ten. The V gene is TRBV18, the J gene TRBJ2-6, with D possibly being TRBD1 (7 bases). V lost 4 bases and J lost 2, with 12 bases in between. CDR3 length: 16 residues. Germline V gives CDR1 KGHSH, CDR2 LQKENI. The CDR3 protein is CASSRGTAPGANVLTF. The CDR3 DNA reads as TGTGCCAGCTCACGCGGGACAGCCCCTGGGGCCAACGTCCTGACTTTC.

In this sample, this clone turned up a few times. The chain is built from TRBV7-3 and TRBJ2-3; D is possibly TRBD2 (6 bases). The CDR3 loop spans 15 amino acids. With 6 bases removed from V and 0 bases from J, the gap between germline ends came to 13 bases. Germline V gene sequence: CDR1 SGHTA, CDR2 FQGTGA. The CDR3 region has the DNA TGTGCCAGCAGTGTTAGCGGAACTAGCACAGATACGCAGTATTTT. Translating gives CASSVSGTSTDTQYF.

This clone was detected a few times. This sequence joins TRBV7-2 and TRBJ1-1; a possible D gene is TRBD1 (5 bases). The V gene lost 0 bases and the J gene lost 7 bases, with 12 bases spanning the gap. CDR3 length: 14 residues. CDR1 SGHTA and CDR2 FQGNSA come from the germline V gene. CDR3 nucleotides: TGTGCCAGCAGCTTAGCGCGACAGTTGGGTGAAGCTTTCTTT. It specifies CASSLARQLGEAFF.